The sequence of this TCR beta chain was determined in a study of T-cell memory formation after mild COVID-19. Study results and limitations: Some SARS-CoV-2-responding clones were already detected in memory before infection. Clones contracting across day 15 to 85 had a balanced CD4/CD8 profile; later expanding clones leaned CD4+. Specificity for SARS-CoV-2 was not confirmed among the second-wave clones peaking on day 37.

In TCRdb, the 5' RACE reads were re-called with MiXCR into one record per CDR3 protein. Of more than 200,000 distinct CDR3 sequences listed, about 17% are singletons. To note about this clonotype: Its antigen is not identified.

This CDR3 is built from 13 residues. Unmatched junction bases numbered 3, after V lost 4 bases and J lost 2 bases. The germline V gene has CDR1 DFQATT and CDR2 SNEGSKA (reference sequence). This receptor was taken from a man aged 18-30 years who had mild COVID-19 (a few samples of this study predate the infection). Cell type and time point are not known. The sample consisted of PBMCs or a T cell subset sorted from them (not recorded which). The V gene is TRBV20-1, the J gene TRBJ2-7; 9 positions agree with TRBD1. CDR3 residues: CSATRDRAYEQYV. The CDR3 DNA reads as TGCAGTGCTACCCGGGACAGGGCCTACGAGCAGTACGTC.